The rows below give T cell receptor beta chains drawn from one sample of a study of control samples from healthy donors and cancer patients. The repertoire was sequenced with immunoSEQ multiplex PCR; TCRdb's copy has only in-frame clones and lacks some. The table lists 45,000 to 60,000 clones, around 95% of them singletons, with around 3.7% in the top ten. The sequenced material came from blood. The receptors shown here come from a man aged 25 to 40 in good health. CDR3s include the opening cysteine and the closing phenylalanine or tryptophan. Fields, in order: D gene, J gene, V gene, clone size, CDR3 protein, CDR3 DNA. A D gene is named only where the DNA matches it firmly. For some rows the clone size is stated as once, few or many, or as a class when expanded; others skip it.

>-|TRBJ2-5|TRBV2|-
CASSLESETQYF
TGTGCCAGCAGTCTAGAGTCGGAGACCCAGTACTTC
>-|TRBJ2-7|TRBV10-1|-
CASSDRRRGYEQYF
TGCGCCAGCAGTGACCGCCGGCGGGGTTACGAGCAGTACTTC
>-|TRBJ1-4|TRBV7-3|-
CASSLLGGTPSEKLFF
TGTGCCAGCAGCCTGCTCGGCGGGACACCCAGTGAAAAACTGTTTTTT
>-|TRBJ2-7|TRBV19|-
CASSITGSSYEQYF
TGTGCCAGTAGTATCACCGGATCCTCCTACGAGCAGTACTTC
>-|TRBJ1-1|TRBV19|-
CASSMSPQTEAFF
TGTGCCAGTAGTATGTCTCCACAAACAGAAGCTTTCTTT
>TRBD1|TRBJ2-5|TRBV5-1|-
CASSRTGAQETQYF
TGCGCCAGCAGCCGGACAGGGGCCCAAGAGACCCAGTACTTC
>-|TRBJ1-6|TRBV28|-
CASSSLGGSVGSPLHF
TGTGCCAGCAGTTCACTCGGGGGCAGTGTGGGTTCACCCCTCCACTTT
>-|TRBJ1-5|TRBV27|-
CASSLGGMGNQPQHF
TGTGCCAGCAGTTTGGGGGGGATGGGCAATCAGCCCCAGCATTTT
>-|TRBJ2-2|TRBV7-3|-
CASSDRGGELFF
TGTGCCAGCAGCGACCGCGGGGGGGAGCTGTTTTTT
>-|TRBJ2-2|TRBV12-3/TRBV12-4|-
CASTGRGGELFF
TGTGCCAGCACCGGAAGGGGCGGGGAGCTGTTTTTT
>-|TRBJ1-1|TRBV4-1|few
CASSPGRGQGKAFF
TGCGCCAGCAGCCCCGGAAGGGGCCAGGGCAAAGCTTTCTTT
>TRBD1|TRBJ2-7|TRBV5-6|few
CASRQQGRSYEQYF
TGTGCCAGCAGGCAACAGGGGCGATCCTACGAGCAGTACTTC
>TRBD1|TRBJ1-3|TRBV28|-
CASSRLTGLRNTIYF
TGTGCCAGCAGCCGCCTGACAGGGTTAAGAAACACCATATATTTT
>TRBD2|TRBJ2-1|TRBV5-1|-
CASSWGGGAYNEQFF
TGCGCCAGCAGCTGGGGCGGGGGGGCCTACAATGAGCAGTTCTTC
>-|TRBJ2-1|TRBV24-1|-
CATSDLGEGSSNEQFF
TGTGCCACCAGTGATTTAGGAGAAGGTTCCTCCAATGAGCAGTTCTTC
>-|TRBJ1-1|TRBV30|-
CAWSVLMNTEAFF
TGTGCCTGGAGTGTTCTTATGAACACTGAAGCTTTCTTT
>-|TRBJ2-1|TRBV7-6|-
CASSLTLDRDYNEQFF
TGTGCCAGCAGCTTGACTTTAGATAGGGACTACAATGAGCAGTTCTTC
>TRBD1|TRBJ1-4|TRBV30|-
CAWSRTGRNEKLFF
TGTGCCTGGTCCCGGACAGGACGAAATGAAAAACTGTTTTTT
>-|TRBJ1-1|TRBV6-2/TRBV6-3|-
CASSDPGPLNTEAFF
TGTGCCAGCAGTGATCCAGGGCCCTTGAACACTGAAGCTTTCTTT
>-|TRBJ1-5|TRBV3-1/TRBV3-2|-
CASSQGGTTVYQPQHF
TGTGCCAGCAGCCAAGGAGGAACGACGGTATATCAGCCCCAGCATTTT
>-|TRBJ2-5|TRBV7-2|-
CASSPSQGRETQYF
TGTGCCAGCAGCCCCAGCCAGGGGCGAGAGACCCAGTACTTC
>-|TRBJ1-1|TRBV13|once
CASSLEQGNTEAFF
TGTGCCAGCAGCTTAGAACAGGGAAATACTGAAGCTTTCTTT
>-|TRBJ2-5|TRBV18|-
CASSPPSSSGGETQYF
TGTGCCAGCTCACCACCGAGCAGCTCCGGAGGAGAGACCCAGTACTTC
>TRBD2|TRBJ2-1|TRBV24-1|-
CATSGLAGPAYNEQFF
TGTGCCACCTCGGGACTAGCGGGGCCCGCCTACAATGAGCAGTTCTTC
>-|TRBJ2-7|TRBV3-1/TRBV3-2|-
CASSFTGPTYEQYF
TGTGCCAGCAGCTTTACAGGGCCGACCTACGAGCAGTACTTC
>TRBD1|TRBJ2-7|TRBV4-1|-
CASSPGTGSSYEQYF
TGCGCCAGCAGCCCTGGGACAGGGAGCTCCTACGAGCAGTACTTC
>-|TRBJ2-2|TRBV5-6|once
CASSPSGGNTGELFF
TGTGCCAGCAGCCCCTCCGGGGGCAACACCGGGGAGCTGTTTTTT
>TRBD1|TRBJ1-3|TRBV10-3|-
CAISERQGAGGNTIYF
TGTGCCATCAGTGAGAGACAGGGGGCGGGAGGAAACACCATATATTTT
>TRBD1|TRBJ1-1|TRBV6-2/TRBV6-3|-
CASSQTGTAEAFF
TGTGCCAGCAGTCAGACAGGGACGGCTGAAGCTTTCTTT
>-|TRBJ1-4|TRBV20-1|-
CSASFREKLFF
TGCAGTGCTAGCTTTCGTGAAAAACTGTTTTTT
>TRBD1|TRBJ1-2|TRBV2|-
CASSGGTANYGYTF
TGTGCCAGCAGTGGAGGGACAGCTAACTATGGCTACACCTTC
>-|TRBJ1-5|TRBV5-8|-
CASSSTGGGNQPQHF
TGTGCCAGCAGCTCGACGGGGGGAGGGAATCAGCCCCAGCATTTT
>-|TRBJ1-1|TRBV7-6|-
CASSLARGGVYTEAFF
TGTGCCAGCAGCTTAGCGCGGGGTGGGGTGTACACTGAAGCTTTCTTT
>-|TRBJ2-1|TRBV2|once
CASSAQGLLYNEQFF
TGTGCCAGCAGTGCCCAGGGTCTCCTATACAATGAGCAGTTCTTC
>-|TRBJ2-1|TRBV19|once
CASTPGQPPYNEQFF
TGTGCCAGCACCCCAGGACAGCCACCCTACAATGAGCAGTTCTTC
>TRBD2|TRBJ2-1|TRBV28|once
CASSSRTSGLYNEQFF
TGTGCCAGCAGTTCCAGGACTAGCGGGTTATACAATGAGCAGTTCTTC
>TRBD1|TRBJ2-1|TRBV6-5|-
CASSQPGQGYEQFF
TGTGCCAGCAGTCAACCGGGACAGGGCTATGAGCAGTTCTTC
>-|TRBJ1-4|TRBV7-2|-
CASSFYPEGNEKLFF
TGTGCCAGCAGCTTTTACCCAGAGGGAAATGAAAAACTGTTTTTT
>-|TRBJ2-7|TRBV3-1/TRBV3-2|-
CASSQESAYEQYF
TGTGCCAGCAGCCAAGAGAGCGCTTACGAGCAGTACTTC
>TRBD1|TRBJ1-5|TRBV9|-
CASSASAGTGVGQPQHF
TGTGCCAGCAGCGCATCTGCCGGGACAGGGGTGGGTCAGCCCCAGCATTTT
>-|TRBJ1-1|TRBV5-6|-
CASSLGGRGTEAFF
TGTGCCAGCAGCTTGGGGGGGAGAGGCACTGAAGCTTTCTTT